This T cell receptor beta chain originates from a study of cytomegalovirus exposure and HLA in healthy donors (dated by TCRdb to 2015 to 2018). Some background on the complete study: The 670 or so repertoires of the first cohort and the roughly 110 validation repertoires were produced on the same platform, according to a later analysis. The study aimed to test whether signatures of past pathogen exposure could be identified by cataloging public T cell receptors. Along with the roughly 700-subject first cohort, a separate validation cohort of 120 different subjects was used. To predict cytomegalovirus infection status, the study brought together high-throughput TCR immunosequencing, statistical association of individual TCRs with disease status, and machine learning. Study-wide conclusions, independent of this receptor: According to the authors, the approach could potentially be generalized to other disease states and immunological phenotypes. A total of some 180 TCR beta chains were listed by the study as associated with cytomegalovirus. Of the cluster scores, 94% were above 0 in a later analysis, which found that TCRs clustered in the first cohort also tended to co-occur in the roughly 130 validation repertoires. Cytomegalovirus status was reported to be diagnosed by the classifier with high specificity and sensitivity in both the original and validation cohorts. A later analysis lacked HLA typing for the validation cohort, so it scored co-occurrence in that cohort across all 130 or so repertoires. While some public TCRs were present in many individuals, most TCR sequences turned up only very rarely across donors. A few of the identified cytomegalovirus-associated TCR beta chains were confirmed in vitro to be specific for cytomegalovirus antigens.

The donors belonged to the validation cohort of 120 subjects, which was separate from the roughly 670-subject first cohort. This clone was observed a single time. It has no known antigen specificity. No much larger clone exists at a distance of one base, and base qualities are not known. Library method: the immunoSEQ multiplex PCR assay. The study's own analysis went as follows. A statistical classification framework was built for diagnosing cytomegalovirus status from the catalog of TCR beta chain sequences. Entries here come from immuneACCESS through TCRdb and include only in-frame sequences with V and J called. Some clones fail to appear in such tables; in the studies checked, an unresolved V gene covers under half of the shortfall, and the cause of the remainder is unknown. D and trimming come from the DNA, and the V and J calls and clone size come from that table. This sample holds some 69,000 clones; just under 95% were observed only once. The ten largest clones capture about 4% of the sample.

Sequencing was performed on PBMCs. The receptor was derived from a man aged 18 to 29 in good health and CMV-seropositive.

The base sequence is TGTGCCAGCAGCATACAGGGACAGGGGACCCTCCAAGAGACCCAGTACTTC. Its protein product is CASSIQGQGTLQETQYF. Recombination joined TRBV5-6 with TRBJ2-5; TRBD1 matches 10 bases in the middle. The CDR3 has 17 amino acids, counting the end cysteine and phenylalanine. The entry retains the CDR3 DNA only, 51 bases that are in frame from base 1. Ends trimmed: V by 4 bases, J by 1 base; bases unmatched to a gene: 10. The germline V gene supplies CDR1 SGHDT and CDR2 YYEEEE.